The 21 T cell receptor beta chains below come from one sample, sequenced in a study of blood T cells in healthy people across ages. Then a second PCR, running roughly 6 to 11 cycles, was carried out with a sample-barcoded 5' primer and a J-beta primer mix. TCRdb passed the 5' RACE reads through MiXCR, listing each CDR3 protein once. This table holds 1.6 million or so distinct CDR3 sequences, roughly a third found once. Input material: blood. The receptors stem from a woman under 40 in good health.

This clonotype was seen more than once but under ten times. The rearrangement uses TRBV28 and TRBJ1-2, with TRBD1 identical over 7 bases. The CDR3 has 14 residues. Germline assignment: CDR1 MDHEN and CDR2 SYDVKM. V shed 5 bases and J 6 bases; nucleotides not matched to a gene: 9. Here the CDR3 DNA reads TGTGCCAGCAGTATCGGACAGGCTTATGATGGCTACACCTTC. Protein sequence: CASSIGQAYDGYTF.

At least ten counts were recorded for this clonotype. This chain links TRBV4-1 with TRBJ1-1; perhaps TRBD1 as D (5 bases). Trimming took off 0 bases at V and 1 base at J, with 12 bases between the two ends. The CDR3 extends over 16 amino acids. Looked up from germline, CDR1 is MGHRA and CDR2 is YSYEKL. CDR3 protein: CASSQEGAGSNTEAFF. CDR3 sequence (DNA): TGCGCCAGCAGCCAAGAAGGGGCAGGGTCGAACACTGAAGCTTTCTTT.

The chain couples TRBV10-3 to TRBJ2-3; TRBD2 matches at 8 bases. Germline V gene lookup returns CDR1 ENHRY and CDR2 SYGVKD. V was clipped by 2 bases and J by 5 bases; unmatched bases: 6. CDR3 size: 15 residues. The CDR3 region is CAISEPGGPKDTQYF. The CDR3 DNA sequence: TGTGCCATCAGTGAGCCGGGGGGGCCGAAAGATACGCAGTATTTT.

V is TRBV7-6 and J is TRBJ2-3; 10 nucleotides line up with TRBD2. CDR3 length: 16 amino acids. CDR1 and CDR2 (germline): SGHVS, FNYEAQ. V was clipped by 1 base and J by 4 bases; unmatched bases: 5. CDR3 sequence (DNA): TGTGCCAGCAGCTTAGTGCTAGCGGGAGAGTCAGATACGCAGTATTTT. This codes for CASSLVLAGESDTQYF.

V is TRBV7-2 and J is TRBJ2-1; TRBD2 aligns across 9 bases. Germline CDR1 SGHTA, CDR2 FQGNSA. The CDR3 is made up of 14 amino acids. The V segment lost 1 base and the J segment 12 bases; nucleotides outside the gene matches: 7. The DNA for the CDR3 is TGTGCCAGCAGCTTAGGAGATGGACTAGCGCGGCAGTTCTTC. It encodes CASSLGDGLARQFF.

The J gene is TRBJ2-5, the V gene TRBV7-9, with D possibly TRBD1 on 6 matching bases. CDR1 is SEHNR and CDR2 is FQNEAQ in the germline V gene (reference sequence). The CDR3 contains 15 residues. V lost 3 bases and J lost 5, with 16 bases in between. The CDR3 nucleotides are TGTGCCAGCAGCTTCCGGGCAGGGGAGTGGGAGACCCAGTACTTC. This translates into CASSFRAGEWETQYF.

This clonotype has more than one count but fewer than ten. The rearrangement links TRBV7-6 to TRBJ2-7; TRBD2 matches at 14 bases. The CDR3 extends over 17 amino acids. The V segment lost 4 bases and the J segment 0 bases; nucleotides outside the gene matches: 5. Germline CDR1 SGHVS, CDR2 FNYEAQ. CDR3 in DNA: TGTGCCAGCAGCTCGGGACTAGCGGGGGCCACCTCCTACGAGCAGTACTTC. Translating it yields CASSSGLAGATSYEQYF.

The V and J genes are TRBV4-1 and TRBJ1-3; no reliable D call. From germline, CDR1 is MGHRA and CDR2 YSYEKL. This CDR3 has 14 residues. The V gene lost 6 bases and the J gene lost 0 bases, with 9 bases spanning the gap. The CDR3, as DNA: TGCGCCAGCAGGGACCGCTCCTCTGGAAACACCATATATTTT. The encoded protein is CASRDRSSGNTIYF.

Regarding this clonotype: This may stem from a read error, because a much larger clone lies one nucleotide away. The chain is built from TRBV29-1 and TRBJ2-5, with D tentatively TRBD1 (6 bases). CDR3 size: 15 residues. Germline assignment: CDR1 SQVTM and CDR2 ANQGSEA. The CDR3 region is CSVREGHHVQEIQYF. As DNA, the CDR3 is TGCAGCGTTCGAGAGGGACACCACGTCCAAGAGATCCAGTACTTC. Filled out from reference TRBV29-1 and TRBJ2-5, the complete variable domain reads SAVISQKPSRDICQRGTSLTIQCQVDSQVTMMFWYRQQPGQSLTLIATANQGSEATYESGFVIDKFPISRPNLTFSTLTVSNMSPEDSSIYLCSVREGHHVQEIQYFGPGTRLLVL.

The chain carries TRBV24-1 and TRBJ2-1; 9 nucleotides line up with TRBD1. The CDR3 runs to 16 residues. J was trimmed by 3 bases and V by 4 bases; bases with no gene match: 6. Germline lookup yields CDR1 KGHDR and CDR2 SFDVKD. The chain's CDR3 is CATSDPGTGFYNEQFF. The CDR3 nucleotides read TGTGCCACCAGTGACCCCGGGACAGGGTTCTACAATGAGCAGTTCTTC.

In its sample, this clonotype was seen a few times. V usage is TRBV6-5 and J usage is TRBJ2-6; D gene ambiguous. Germline V CDR1 and CDR2: MNHEY, SVGAGI. Trimming removed 5 bases at V and 1 base at J, with 12 bases between. The CDR3 spans 16 residues. This chain's CDR3 is CASSLSIVSGANVLTF. In nucleotides, the CDR3 is TGTGCCAGCAGTCTCTCGATAGTGTCTGGGGCCAACGTCCTGACTTTC.

This clonotype was seen ten or more times. One end of the junction varies from germline; a read error may be responsible. The V and J genes are TRBV12-3 or TRBV12-4 and TRBJ2-1, with 8 bases fitting TRBD1. The CDR3 covers 15 residues. This CDR3 reads CASSLDRGSYNEQFF. Written as DNA, the CDR3 is TGTGCCAGCAGCTTAGACAGGGGCTCCTACAATGAGCAGTTCTTC.

This chain joins TRBV4-1 and TRBJ1-4; maybe TRBD1 (5 bases). CDR1 is MGHRA, CDR2 YSYEKL, per germline. The CDR3 has 15 residues. V was shortened by 0 bases and J by 10 bases, with 15 bases between the two germline ends. The CDR3 spells CASSQEGSRGGKLFF. The CDR3 DNA reads TGCGCCAGCAGCCAAGAAGGCAGCCGGGGCGGAAAACTGTTTTTT.

This clonotype has only a few counts. The rearrangement uses TRBV7-2 and TRBJ2-1; D is unresolved. The V and J ends lost 1 base and 5 bases respectively, with 12 bases between them. The CDR3 consists of 15 residues. Per the germline V gene, CDR1 is SGHTA and CDR2 is FQGNSA. The CDR3 loop is CASSLVVGWDNEQFF. CDR3 nucleotides: TGTGCCAGCAGCTTAGTGGTGGGATGGGACAATGAGCAGTTCTTC.

This clonotype turned up a few times. As DNA, the CDR3 is TGTGCCAGCAGTCACAACCTAAACAATGAGCAGTTCTTC. Its translation is CASSHNLNNEQFF. This chain uses TRBV3-1 with TRBJ2-1; no firm D call. CDR1 is LGHDT, CDR2 YNNKEL, per germline (reference sequence). V dropped 6 bases and J dropped 5 bases, with 11 bases sitting between them. The CDR3 is 13 amino acids.

V and J are TRBV12-5 and TRBJ2-3; D is unresolved. The ends were cut back, 2 bases at V and 6 bases at J, with 15 bases in the middle. The CDR3 runs 15 residues. CDR1 and CDR2 (germline): LGHNT, FRNRAP. The CDR3 loop reads CASGLNSLTTDTQYF. The CDR3 region has the DNA TGTGCTAGTGGTTTGAACAGCCTCACAACGGATACGCAGTATTTT.

In its sample, this clonotype was seen a few times. The chain recombines TRBV9 with TRBJ1-2, with no clear D. The CDR3 runs 14 residues. CDR1 is SGDLS, CDR2 YYNGEE, per germline. V lost 7 bases, J lost 5 bases, and 18 bases lay in between. CDR3 nucleotides: TGTGCCAGCCAAGGAGGGTCCTCCGGGTATGGCTACACCTTC. It codes for CASQGGSSGYGYTF.

The chain joins TRBV6-1 to TRBJ1-4; a weak D match, TRBD1 (5 bases). The germline V and J ends were trimmed by 0 bases and 0 bases, with 8 bases remaining between them. The CDR3 is 16 amino acids. In germline, CDR1 is MNHNS, CDR2 SASEGT. The CDR3 here is CASSEAMTATNEKLFF. The CDR3 nucleotides are TGTGCCAGCAGTGAAGCCATGACAGCAACTAATGAAAAACTGTTTTTT.

This clonotype occurred a few times. The chain joins TRBV6-2 or TRBV6-3 to TRBJ2-6; weak D call: TRBD2 (5 bases). The V gene's germline CDR1 is MNHEY and CDR2 SVGEGT. V dropped 2 bases and J dropped 4 bases, with 9 bases sitting between them. The CDR3 consists of 15 residues. The CDR3 spells CASSYRGPGANVLTF. CDR3 in DNA: TGTGCCAGCAGTTACCGGGGTCCCGGGGCCAACGTCCTGACTTTC.

In this sample, this clonotype turned up many times. This chain's CDR3 is CSVEVYGPDRLTDTQYF. The CDR3 region has the DNA TGCAGCGTTGAAGTTTATGGGCCGGACCGGCTCACAGATACGCAGTATTTT. The chain employs TRBV29-1 and TRBJ2-3; D unresolved. V was trimmed by 1 base and J by 2 bases, leaving 19 bases between them. CDR3 size: 17 residues. Germline V lookup: CDR1 SQVTM, CDR2 ANQGSEA.

A single count supports this clonotype. V usage is TRBV29-1 and J usage is TRBJ2-5; perhaps D is TRBD1 or TRBD2 (6 bases each). The ends were cut back, 4 bases at V and 11 bases at J, with 29 bases in the middle. In germline, CDR1 is SQVTM, CDR2 ANQGSEA. CDR3 length: 16 residues. In nucleotides, the CDR3 is TGCAGCGTTGCCGGTGTGGGGGCGGGGACCTTATGGGAGCAGTACTTC. This codes for CSVAGVGAGTLWEQYF.